This entry is about one TCR beta chain. The CDR3 loop spans 14 amino acids. Germline V lookup: CDR1 MNHEY, CDR2 SMNVEV (reference sequence). The V end lost 1 base, the J end lost 4 bases, and 10 bases lay between the germline ends. A second PCR of about 7 to 12 cycles used a sample-barcoded 5' primer and a J-beta primer mix. One entry per CDR3 protein, called by TCRdb with MiXCR from the 5' RACE reads. The sample lists under 2 million distinct CDR3 sequences, about 35% occurring once. The data belong to a study of blood T cells in healthy people across ages. This chain joins TRBV27 and TRBJ1-1; D might be TRBD1 (5 bases). The specimen sequenced was blood. The sequence was obtained from a woman aged 30 to 39 in good health. Written as DNA, the CDR3 is TGTGCCAGCAGTTTATATGTGAGGGGCACTGAAGCTTTCTTT. Its protein product is CASSLYVRGTEAFF.